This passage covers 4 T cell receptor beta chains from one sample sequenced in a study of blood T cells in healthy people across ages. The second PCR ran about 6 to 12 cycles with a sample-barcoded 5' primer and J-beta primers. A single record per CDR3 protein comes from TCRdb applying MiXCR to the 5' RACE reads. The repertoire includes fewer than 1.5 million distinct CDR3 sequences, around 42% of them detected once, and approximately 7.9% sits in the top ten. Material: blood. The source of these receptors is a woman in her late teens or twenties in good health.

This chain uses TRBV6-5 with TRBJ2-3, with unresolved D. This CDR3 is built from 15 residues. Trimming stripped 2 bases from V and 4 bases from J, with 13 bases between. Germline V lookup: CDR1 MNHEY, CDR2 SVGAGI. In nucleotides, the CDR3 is TGTGCCAGCAGTTACGCGAGGTACGGGTCAGATACGCAGTATTTT. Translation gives CASSYARYGSDTQYF.

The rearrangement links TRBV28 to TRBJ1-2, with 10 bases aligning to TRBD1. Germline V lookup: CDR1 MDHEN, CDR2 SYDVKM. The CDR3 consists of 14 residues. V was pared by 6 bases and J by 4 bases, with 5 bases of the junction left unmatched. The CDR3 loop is CASRKRDRGYGYTF. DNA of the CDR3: TGTGCCAGCAGGAAACGGGACAGGGGCTATGGCTACACCTTC.

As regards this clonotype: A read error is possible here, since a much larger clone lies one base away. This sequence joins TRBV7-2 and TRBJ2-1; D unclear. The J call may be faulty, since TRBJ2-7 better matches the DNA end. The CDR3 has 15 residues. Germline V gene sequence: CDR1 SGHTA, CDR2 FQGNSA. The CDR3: CASSPGRSSYNEQYF. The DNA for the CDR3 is TGTGCCAGCAGCCCCGGACGGAGCTCCTACAATGAGCAGTACTTC.

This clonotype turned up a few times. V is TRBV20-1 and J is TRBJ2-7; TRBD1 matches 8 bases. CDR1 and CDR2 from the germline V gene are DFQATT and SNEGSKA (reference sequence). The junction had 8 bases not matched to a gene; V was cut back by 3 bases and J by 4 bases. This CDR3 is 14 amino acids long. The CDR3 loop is CSASGGTGGYEQYF. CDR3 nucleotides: TGCAGTGCTAGTGGTGGTACAGGGGGTTACGAGCAGTACTTC.